One sample yielded the 7 T cell receptor beta chains listed below, sequenced in a study of T cell responses to AZD1222 COVID-19 vaccine. Libraries were prepared by immunoSEQ multiplex PCR; TCRdb keeps only in-frame clonotypes and omits some of them. The sample yields nearly 110,000 clones, about 90% seen once. The sequenced sample was peripheral blood, obtained on day 0 of AZD1222 vaccination. The receptor set was obtained from an adult in good health.

The chain joins TRBV6-5 to TRBJ1-2; D call uncertain. The length of the CDR3 is 15 residues. The V end was cut by 4 bases, the J end by 7 bases, with 19 bases between. In germline, CDR1 is MNHEY, CDR2 SVGAGI. CDR3 nucleotide sequence: TGTGCCAGCAGTTCTACCGTTGGGGAGTTGAGTGGCTACACCTTC. Its protein is CASSSTVGELSGYTF.

The J gene is TRBJ2-4, the V gene TRBV7-9, with TRBD2 as a possible D gene (6 bases). There are 12 residues in the CDR3. V shed 5 bases and J shed 4 bases, with 6 bases lying between them. Per germline, CDR1 SEHNR and CDR2 FQNEAQ (reference sequence). As DNA, the CDR3 is TGTGCCAGCAGCGGGGGGAAAAACATTCAGTACTTC. Residues: CASSGGKNIQYF.

This sequence joins TRBV7-2 and TRBJ2-1; TRBD2 matches at 8 bases. The trim removed 2 bases at V and 6 bases at J, leaving 9 bases unmatched. The length of the CDR3 is 16 residues. Germline V CDR1 and CDR2: SGHTA, FQGNSA. The CDR3 nucleotides are TGTGCCAGCAGCTTAACCCCCCGGGGGGGCCTCAATGAGCAGTTCTTC. Its protein product is CASSLTPRGGLNEQFF. The full variable domain, with the rest looked up from reference TRBV7-2 and TRBJ2-1, is GAGVSQSPSNKVTEKGKDVELRCDPISGHTALYWYRQSLGQGLEFLIYFQGNSAPDKSGLPSDRFSAERTGGSVSTLTIQRTQQEDSAVYLCASSLTPRGGLNEQFFGPGTRLTVL.

The chain has TRBV7-2 and TRBJ2-3; no reliable D call. The CDR3 is 13 amino acids. Trimming removed 1 base from V and 5 bases from J, with 7 bases in between. CDR1 and CDR2 (germline): SGHTA, FQGNSA. CDR3 bases: TGTGCCAGCAGCTTAGAGGTGATAGATACGCAGTATTTT. Translation gives CASSLEVIDTQYF.

The chain joins TRBV2 to TRBJ2-1; D may be TRBD1 (6 bases). The germline CDR1 and CDR2 sequences are SNHLY and FYNNEI. The CDR3 is 16 residues long. The germline V and J ends were trimmed by 4 bases and 0 bases, with 13 bases remaining between them. The CDR3 region is CASSAPQGPSYNEQFF. The CDR3 DNA is TGTGCCAGCAGTGCCCCACAGGGCCCCTCCTACAATGAGCAGTTCTTC.

The V call is TRBV6-5, the J call TRBJ1-1; D unclear. The germline V gene has CDR1 MNHEY and CDR2 SVGAGI. Deletions cut 0 bases from V and 7 bases from J, with 9 bases between. The CDR3 length is 13 residues. The CDR3 is CASSYSIGFEAFF. The CDR3 coding sequence is TGTGCCAGCAGTTACTCGATAGGATTTGAAGCTTTCTTT.

The chain carries TRBV10-3 and TRBJ1-1; D is ambiguous. From germline, CDR1 is ENHRY and CDR2 SYGVKD. Trimming stripped 2 bases from V and 8 bases from J, with 15 bases between. The CDR3 sequence is 14 residues long. The CDR3 spells CAISERAEGLEAFF. Here the CDR3 DNA reads TGTGCCATCAGTGAGAGGGCGGAAGGTCTAGAAGCTTTCTTT.